Included here is one T cell receptor beta chain sequence, with context. As yet, its antigen is unknown. The sample comes from a study of T cell clonotyping in hematopoietic cell transplantation. Using immunoSEQ multiplex PCR, the repertoire was profiled, and TCRdb retains in-frame clones only, with some absent. The table lists approximately 44,000 clones, 94% of them singletons. CDR3 length equals 16 residues. The trim removed 0 bases at V and 4 bases at J, leaving 5 bases unmatched. Looked up from germline, CDR1 is SGHRS and CDR2 is YFSETQ. Findings of the study overall: Pathologically expanded recipient clonotypes increased progressively from day 30 to day 180 as diversity fell. Without cell sorting, CD4 versus CD8 contributions remain unresolved. Graft donor and pretransplant recipient Inverse Simpson Index values predicted broader posttransplant TCR diversity. Few recipient clonotypes overlapped donors; over 95% were de novo at given depth.

The clonotype was recovered from a woman aged 50 to 60 in good health. Some clones in this sample may be carry-over from other donors' samples. The chain has TRBV5-1 and TRBJ2-3; TRBD2 aligns across 10 bases. What was sequenced was peripheral blood mononuclear cells. This CDR3 is CASSLGTSGVADTQYF. CDR3 sequence (DNA): TGCGCCAGCAGCTTGGGTACTAGCGGGGTGGCAGATACGCAGTATTTT.